This T cell receptor beta chain is from a study of blood T cell repertoires in COVID-19. Source study methods: The authors estimated nucleated cell counts from reference gene primer amplification. Profiled with immunoSEQ multiplex PCR; TCRdb holds only in-frame clones, not every one. Clone size and the V and J calls come from that table; the DNA yielded D and trimming. Found here are hundreds of thousands of clones, 75% to 90% of them singletons; the top ten hold around 1.5%. This CDR3 region has 15 residues. This TCR came from a woman in her thirties or forties who had recovered from COVID-19. The V gene is TRBV21-1, the J gene TRBJ2-4; TRBD2 is the table's D call and was not checked against the DNA. TRBV21-1 is a pseudogene. Sequencing was done on a sample of peripheral blood. CDR3 residues: CASSNAGELKNIQYF. DNA of the CDR3: TGTGCCAGCAGCAATGCGGGGGAGCTAAAAAACATTCAGTACTTC.